The 4 T cell receptor beta chains in this list originate from one sample, sequenced in a study of PD-L1 blockade in urothelial cancer. Time point indicated: pretreatment peripheral blood. The method was immunoSEQ multiplex PCR; TCRdb's version includes in-frame clones alone and lacks a portion of them. The sample carries tens of thousands of clones, 84% recorded once. Sequencing used PBMCs, obtained around atezolizumab (anti-PD-L1) treatment. These receptors originate from a man aged 45 to 65 with urothelial cancer.

V is TRBV18 and J is TRBJ2-1, with TRBD1 matching over 10 bases. This CDR3 contains 14 residues. V lost 3 bases, J lost 7 bases, and 3 bases stayed unmatched. Germline V gene lookup returns CDR1 KGHSH and CDR2 LQKENI. In DNA, the CDR3 is TGTGCCAGCTCACCGGACAGGGGGTGGAATGAGCAGTTCTTC. The encoded protein is CASSPDRGWNEQFF.

This sequence joins TRBV5-6 and TRBJ2-1, with D perhaps matching TRBD1 (6 bases). Trimming shortened V by 4 bases and J by 5 bases, and 22 bases separated the two germline ends. The CDR3 loop spans 17 amino acids. CDR1 is SGHDT and CDR2 is YYEEEE in the germline V gene. In DNA, the CDR3 is TGTGCCAGCAGCCCAACGACCGGGACACCGGCCCACAATGAGCAGTTCTTC. Its protein is CASSPTTGTPAHNEQFF.

A note on this clone: One end of the junction fails to match germline, which may point to a read error. The rearrangement joins TRBV11-2 to TRBJ2-5; D may be TRBD2 (6 bases). CDR3 length: 13 amino acids. The V gene's germline CDR1 is SGHAT and CDR2 FQNNGV. The CDR3 DNA is TGTGCCAGCAGCTTAGATCATTGGAGGGGCGCGGACTTC. Translated: CASSLDHWRGADF.

The chain carries TRBV6-5 and TRBJ1-2; D is perhaps TRBD1 (5 bases). CDR3 length equals 14 residues. CDR1 and CDR2 (germline): MNHEY, SVGAGI. With 10 bases removed from V and 3 bases from J, the gap between germline ends came to 18 bases. The DNA for the CDR3 is TGTGCCACGGGGGGGACCCAAGTTTACTATGGCTACACCTTC. Its protein is CATGGTQVYYGYTF.